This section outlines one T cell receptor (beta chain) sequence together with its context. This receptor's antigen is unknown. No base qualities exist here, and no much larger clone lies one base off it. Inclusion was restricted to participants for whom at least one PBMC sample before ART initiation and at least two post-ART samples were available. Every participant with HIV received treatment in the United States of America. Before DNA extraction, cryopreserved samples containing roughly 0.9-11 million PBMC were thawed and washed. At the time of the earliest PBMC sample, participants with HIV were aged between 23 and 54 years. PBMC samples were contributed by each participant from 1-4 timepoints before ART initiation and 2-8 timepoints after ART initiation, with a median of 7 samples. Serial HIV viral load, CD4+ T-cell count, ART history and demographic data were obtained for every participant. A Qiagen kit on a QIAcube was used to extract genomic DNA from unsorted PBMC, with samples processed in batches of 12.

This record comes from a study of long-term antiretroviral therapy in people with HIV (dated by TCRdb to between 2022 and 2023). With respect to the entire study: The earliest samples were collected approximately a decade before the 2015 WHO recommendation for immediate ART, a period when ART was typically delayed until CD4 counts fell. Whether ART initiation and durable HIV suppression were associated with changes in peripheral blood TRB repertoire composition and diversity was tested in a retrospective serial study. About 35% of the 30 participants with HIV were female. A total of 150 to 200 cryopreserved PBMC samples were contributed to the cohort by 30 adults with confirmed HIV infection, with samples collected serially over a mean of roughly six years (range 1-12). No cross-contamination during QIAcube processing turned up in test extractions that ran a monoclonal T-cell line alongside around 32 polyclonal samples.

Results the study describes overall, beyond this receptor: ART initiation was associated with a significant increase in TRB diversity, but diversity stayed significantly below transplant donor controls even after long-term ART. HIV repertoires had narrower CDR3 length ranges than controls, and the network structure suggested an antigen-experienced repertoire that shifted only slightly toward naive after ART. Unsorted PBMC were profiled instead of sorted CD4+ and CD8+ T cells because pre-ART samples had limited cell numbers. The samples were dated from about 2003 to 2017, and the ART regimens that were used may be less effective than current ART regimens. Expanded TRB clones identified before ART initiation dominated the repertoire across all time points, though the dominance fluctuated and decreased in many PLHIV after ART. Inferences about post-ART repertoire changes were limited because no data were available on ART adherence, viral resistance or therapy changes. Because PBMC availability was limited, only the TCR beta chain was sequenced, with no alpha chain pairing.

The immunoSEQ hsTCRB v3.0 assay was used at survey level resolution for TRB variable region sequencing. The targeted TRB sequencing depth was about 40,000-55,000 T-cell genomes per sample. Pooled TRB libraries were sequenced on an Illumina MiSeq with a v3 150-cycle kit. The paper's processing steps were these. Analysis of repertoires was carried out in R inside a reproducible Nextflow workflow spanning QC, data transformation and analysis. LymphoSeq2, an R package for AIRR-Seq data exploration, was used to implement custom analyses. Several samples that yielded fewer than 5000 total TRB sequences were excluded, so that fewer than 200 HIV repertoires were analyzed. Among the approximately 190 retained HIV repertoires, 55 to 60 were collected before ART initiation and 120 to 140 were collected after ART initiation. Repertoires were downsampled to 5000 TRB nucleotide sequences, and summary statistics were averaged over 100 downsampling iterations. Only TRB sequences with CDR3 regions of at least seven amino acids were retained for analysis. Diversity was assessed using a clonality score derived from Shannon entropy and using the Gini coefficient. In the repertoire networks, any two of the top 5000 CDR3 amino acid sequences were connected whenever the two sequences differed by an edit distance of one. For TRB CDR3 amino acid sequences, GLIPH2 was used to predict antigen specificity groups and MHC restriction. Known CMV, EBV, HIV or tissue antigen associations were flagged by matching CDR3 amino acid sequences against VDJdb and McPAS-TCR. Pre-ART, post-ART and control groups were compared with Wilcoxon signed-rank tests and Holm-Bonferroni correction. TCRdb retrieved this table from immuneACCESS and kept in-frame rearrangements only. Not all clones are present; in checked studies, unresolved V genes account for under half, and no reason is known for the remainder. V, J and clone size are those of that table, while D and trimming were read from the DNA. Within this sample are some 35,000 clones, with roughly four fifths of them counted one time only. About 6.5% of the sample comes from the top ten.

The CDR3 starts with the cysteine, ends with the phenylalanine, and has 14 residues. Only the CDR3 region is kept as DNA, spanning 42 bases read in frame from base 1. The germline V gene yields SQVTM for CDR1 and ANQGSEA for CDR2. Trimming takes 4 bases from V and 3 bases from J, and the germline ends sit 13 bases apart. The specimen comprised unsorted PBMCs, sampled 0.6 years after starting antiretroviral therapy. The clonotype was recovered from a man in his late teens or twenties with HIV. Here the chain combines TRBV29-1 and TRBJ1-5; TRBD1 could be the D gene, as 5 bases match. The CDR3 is CSVGDGGNNQPQHF. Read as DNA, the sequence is TGCAGCGTTGGGGACGGGGGGAACAATCAGCCCCAGCATTTT.